This note documents a single T cell receptor (beta chain) sequence. V shed 6 bases and J shed 7 bases, with 16 bases lying between them. Germline CDR1 SEHNR, CDR2 FQNEAQ (reference sequence). CDR3 size: 14 residues. The sample is drawn from a study of T cell changes during pregnancy in multiple sclerosis. Clones were sequenced by immunoSEQ multiplex PCR, and TCRdb holds only the in-frame ones, with some missing. Among about 44,000 clones, 80% to 90% were seen once, and the ten largest hold approximately 1%. The material sequenced was CD4+ T cells from peripheral blood mononuclear cells, taken after pregnancy. This clonotype was sampled from a female donor with multiple sclerosis, enrolled in a pregnancy study. The rearrangement links TRBV7-9 to TRBJ2-1, with TRBD2 as a possible D gene (6 bases). The CDR3 here is CASSRFRDSNEQFF. As DNA, the CDR3 is TGTGCCAGCAGTCGTTTTCGGGACTCAAATGAGCAGTTCTTC.